This T cell receptor beta chain is drawn from a study of T cells in tuberculosis. Overall study: PBMC were archived before or within 7 days of starting treatment. Whole-study findings and limits: Active tuberculosis alpha repertoires lay closer to GMM-specific TCRs than controls'. GEM motif frequencies gave around 67% accuracy; the GMM repertoire gave roughly 87%.

About this clone: Its antigen is not identified.

Time point of the sample: new active TB diagnosis, blood taken before or within 7 days of starting treatment. Germline CDR1 reads MNHNY; CDR2 reads SVGAGI (reference sequence). The CDR3 has 16 amino acids. Trimming cost V 2 bases and J 8 bases; bases outside gene matches: 11. Assay: immunoSEQ multiplex PCR; the TCRdb copy retains only in-frame clones and omits some. The sample has around 35,000 clones; approximately 90% are singletons. This chain links TRBV6-6 with TRBJ2-1, with 8 positions matching TRBD1. The sequence was collected from an adult with tuberculosis. The input for sequencing was PBMCs, taken at tuberculosis diagnosis. CDR3 region: CASSYPSGQGAYEQFF. CDR3 sequence (DNA): TGTGCCAGCAGTTACCCCTCCGGGCAGGGGGCCTATGAGCAGTTCTTC.